The sequence of this T cell receptor (beta chain) was determined in a study of cytotoxic CD8 clonotypes in ibrutinib-treated CLL. Per the germline V gene, CDR1 is SQVTM and CDR2 is ANQGSEA. Trimming left V 4 bases short and J 8 bases short, with 9 bases between. This CDR3 is 11 amino acids long. Repertoires were generated with immunoSEQ multiplex PCR, while TCRdb's copy carries only in-frame clones and drops some. The data contain approximately 100,000 clones, around 73% of them singletons. This clonotype was obtained from a human donor with chronic lymphocytic leukemia. Source: PBMCs, taken after 12 months of ibrutinib treatment. The chain has TRBV29-1 and TRBJ2-1; no clear D. The CDR3: CSVVSAYEQFF. The CDR3 nucleotides read TGCAGCGTTGTGTCGGCGTATGAGCAGTTCTTC.